This T cell receptor (beta chain) was identified during a study of blood T cell repertoires in COVID-19. Measured with immunoSEQ multiplex PCR; TCRdb has only the in-frame clones, and not every one. The top ten hold 1.5% to 2% of the sample, which has about 55,000 clones, around 83% seen once. Germline values: CDR1 SGHAT, CDR2 FQNNGV. The CDR3 is made up of 19 amino acids. Germline trimming cut 2 bases from V and 2 bases from J; bases unmatched to any gene: 14. V usage is TRBV11-2 and J usage is TRBJ2-5; 10 bases agree with TRBD2. Material for sequencing was peripheral blood. The TCR was taken from a woman aged 55 to 70 with acute or convalescent COVID-19. The CDR3 coding sequence is TGTGCCAGCAGCTTACTGTGGGCTAGCGGGAGCCCCTTGCAAGAGACCCAGTACTTC. It encodes CASSLLWASGSPLQETQYF.